In its sample, the clone carrying this T cell receptor beta chain was seen a few times. The sample is drawn from a study of regulatory T cells in long-lasting Graves disease. Time point in this sample: newly diagnosed GD, antithyroid drugs for less than 3 months. The authors made the TCR library using RNA they extracted from PBMCs. One endocrinology department in Xi'an, China, was where patients came from. Arm-PCR of CDR3 regions and iRepertoire HTBI primers were used to build TCR beta libraries. TCRdb recomputed calls from the multiplex PCR reads with MiXCR, one row per CDR3 protein. Of about 310,000 distinct CDR3 sequences in the sample, approximately 20% are singletons; the top ten hold about 40%. The CDR3 is 16 residues long. The V gene's germline CDR1 is SGDLS and CDR2 YYNGEE. V dropped 0 bases and J dropped 5; count of bases not matched to a gene: 8.

This chain connects TRBV9 to TRBJ2-5; 9 bases match TRBD2. Sequencing was performed on peripheral blood mononuclear cells (PBMCs), taken at new diagnosis, from a patient treated with antithyroid drugs. The receptor comes from a female donor with Graves disease. CDR3 sequence reads: CASSVGGSGSSETQYF. The CDR3 nucleotides read TGTGCCAGCAGCGTAGGAGGTAGCGGGAGTTCTGAGACCCAGTACTTC.